The 18 T cell receptor beta chains listed next were all sequenced from one sample in a study of blood T cell repertoires in COVID-19. Profiling relied on immunoSEQ multiplex PCR, and the TCRdb table lists in-frame clones only, not all of them. The data hold 55,000 to 75,000 clones, with 85% to 90% observed a single time. The sequenced material came from peripheral blood. Receptors originate from a man aged 45-65 years with active COVID-19.

The rearrangement uses TRBV19 and TRBJ1-4; 11 nucleotides align to TRBD1. Germline V gene data show CDR1 as LNHDA and CDR2 as SQIVND (reference sequence). The CDR3 has 16 residues. The junction had 6 bases not matched to a gene; V was cut back by 5 bases and J by 4 bases. The CDR3 reads CASSSPGTGGNEKLFF. CDR3 DNA sequence: TGTGCCAGTAGTTCACCTGGGACAGGGGGTAATGAAAAACTGTTTTTT.

With respect to this clone: Different DNA sequences within this sample yield the same CDR3. V is TRBV18 and J is TRBJ2-2; D might be TRBD2 (6 bases). The CDR3 has 15 amino acids. The V end lost 3 bases, the J end lost 0 bases, and 8 bases lay between the germline ends. Germline loops: CDR1 KGHSH, CDR2 LQKENI. CDR3 sequence: CASSPGGANTGELFF. CDR3 coding DNA: TGTGCCAGCTCACCGGGGGGAGCGAACACCGGGGAGCTGTTTTTT.

The chain uses TRBV25-1 and TRBJ1-1; maybe TRBD1 (6 bases). The germline gives CDR1 MGHDK, CDR2 SYGVNS. The CDR3 runs to 14 residues. V was trimmed by 4 bases and J by 10 bases, leaving 19 bases between them. This CDR3 reads CASSGSGGARVAFF. The CDR3 DNA reads as TGTGCCAGCAGTGGATCTGGGGGGGCGCGAGTAGCTTTCTTT.

The V call is TRBV4-2, the J call TRBJ2-4; D might be TRBD1 (6 bases). V gave up 0 bases and J gave up 6 bases, with 15 bases separating them. The CDR3 totals 16 residues. Germline V gene lookup returns CDR1 LGHNA and CDR2 YNFKEQ. The CDR3 DNA reads as TGTGCCAGCAGCCAAGATTTGACAGCCAGGGGAAACATTCAGTACTTC. Its translation: CASSQDLTARGNIQYF.

V gene TRBV9 combines with J gene TRBJ2-3; possibly TRBD2 for D (6 bases). Germline CDR1 and CDR2: SGDLS and YYNGEE. This CDR3 comprises 14 residues. Trimming removed 2 bases at V and 6 bases at J, with 13 bases between. The CDR3 DNA is TGTGCCAGCAGCGTTGGGGGGTTAGGGGATACGCAGTATTTT. Its translation: CASSVGGLGDTQYF.

This clone was found a few times. The rearrangement links TRBV5-1 to TRBJ2-5; D uncertain. The CDR3 contains 11 residues. The germline V and J ends were trimmed by 4 bases and 2 bases, with 3 bases remaining between them. Germline-derived CDR1 and CDR2 are SGHRS and YFSETQ. The CDR3 loop is CASSEQETQYF. In DNA form, the CDR3 reads TGCGCCAGCAGCGAGCAAGAGACCCAGTACTTC.

The chain combines TRBV7-3 with TRBJ2-1; D remains ambiguous. Germline-derived CDR1 and CDR2 are SGHTA and FQGTGA. The CDR3 has 14 residues. V was shortened by 5 bases and J by 6 bases, with 14 bases between the two germline ends. The CDR3 protein is CASSDQSRFNEQFF. The CDR3 DNA sequence: TGTGCCAGCAGCGACCAGTCGAGGTTCAATGAGCAGTTCTTC. Combining the CDR3 with reference TRBV7-3 and TRBJ2-1 gives the whole variable domain GAGVSQTPSNKVTEKGKYVELRCDPISGHTALYWYRQSLGQGPEFLIYFQGTGAADDSGLPNDRFFAVRPEGSVSTLKIQRTERGDSAVYLCASSDQSRFNEQFFGPGTRLTVL.

The chain combines TRBV3-1 (or the pseudogene TRBV3-2) with TRBJ1-5; TRBD1 matches at 7 bases. Germline CDR1 is LGHDT and CDR2 is YNNKEL (reference sequence). The CDR3 length is 15 residues. J was trimmed by 6 bases and V by 2 bases; bases with no gene match: 7. In nucleotides, the CDR3 is TGTGCCAGCAGCCAACGCCCCACAGGGGTTCAGCCCCAGCATTTT. Translating it yields CASSQRPTGVQPQHF.

The sample holds a few counts of this clone. The chain is built from TRBV7-2 and TRBJ2-1; possible D gene TRBD2, 7 bases. Germline CDR1 reads SGHTA; CDR2 reads FQGNSA. V lost 0 bases and J 6 bases, leaving 15 bases between the germline ends. The CDR3 runs to 16 residues. In nucleotides, the CDR3 is TGTGCCAGCAGCTTAGCCCCCGGGGGGCCCGGCAATGAGCAGTTCTTC. It is translated as CASSLAPGGPGNEQFF.

In regard to this clone: The same CDR3 can be traced to other DNA sequences in this sample. The chain is built from TRBV9 and TRBJ2-5, with TRBD2 matching 8 bases. This CDR3 has 15 amino acids. The V and J ends lost 0 bases and 4 bases, in that order; junction bases with no gene match: 5. Germline V gives CDR1 SGDLS, CDR2 YYNGEE. CDR3 residues: CASSVGVAGGETQYF. The CDR3 DNA sequence: TGTGCCAGCAGCGTAGGGGTTGCGGGGGGAGAGACCCAGTACTTC.

J is TRBJ1-6 and V is TRBV5-1, with unresolved D. CDR3 length: 15 amino acids. V was pared by 3 bases and J by 8 bases, with 15 bases between. Germline CDR1 reads SGHRS; CDR2 reads YFSETQ. The CDR3 here is CASSSVGDNDSPLHF. CDR3 coding DNA: TGCGCCAGCAGCTCAGTGGGCGACAATGATTCACCCCTCCACTTT.

The V and J genes are TRBV7-9 and TRBJ1-5; tentative D call: TRBD1 (6 bases). The CDR3 covers 14 residues. V was shortened by 5 bases and J by 5 bases, with 13 bases between the two germline ends. From germline, CDR1 is SEHNR and CDR2 FQNEAQ (reference sequence). The CDR3 loop reads CASSHREWDQPQHF. In nucleotides, the CDR3 is TGTGCCAGCAGCCACAGGGAGTGGGATCAGCCCCAGCATTTT. The full variable domain, rest sourced from reference TRBV7-9 and TRBJ1-5, is DTGVSQNPRHKITKRGQNVTFRCDPISEHNRLYWYRQTLGQGPEFLTYFQNEAQLEKSRLLSDRFSAERPKGSFSTLEIQRTEQGDSAMYLCASSHREWDQPQHFGDGTRLSIL.

V usage is TRBV5-1 and J usage is TRBJ1-4; 10 bases are a match to TRBD1. Germline CDR1 SGHRS, CDR2 YFSETQ. This CDR3 contains 13 residues. J was trimmed by 5 bases and V by 9 bases; bases with no gene match: 4. CDR3 bases: TGCGCCACTAGACAGGGGGCAAATGAAAAACTGTTTTTT. This encodes CATRQGANEKLFF.

This sequence joins TRBV6-2 or TRBV6-3 and TRBJ1-2; D might be TRBD1 (5 bases). CDR3 length equals 14 residues. Trimming left V 5 bases short and J 6 bases short, with 16 bases between. CDR1 MNHEY and CDR2 SVGEGT come from the germline V gene. CDR3 nucleotides: TGTGCCAGCAGTATCCCCCGGGGGGTCGATGGCTACACCTTC. This encodes CASSIPRGVDGYTF.

This sequence joins TRBV5-4 and TRBJ2-1, with D perhaps TRBD1 (6 bases). CDR1 is SGHNT and CDR2 is YYREEE in the germline V gene (reference sequence). The V end was cut by 3 bases, the J end by 9 bases, with 13 bases between. There are 13 residues in the CDR3. The CDR3 region has the DNA TGTGCCAGCAGCTGGGGACAAAGGGGTGAGCAGTTCTTC. It translates to CASSWGQRGEQFF.

J is TRBJ2-1 and V is TRBV12-3 or TRBV12-4; D call uncertain. V lost 1 base and J lost 5, with 6 bases in between. The CDR3 covers 13 residues. CDR3 in amino acids: CASSLGLNNEQFF. The DNA for the CDR3 is TGTGCCAGCAGTTTAGGGCTTAACAATGAGCAGTTCTTC.

The chain employs TRBV7-3 and TRBJ2-1; 10 nucleotides align to TRBD2. J lost 7 bases, V lost 5 bases, and 11 bases had no gene match. The CDR3 totals 16 residues. From germline, CDR1 is SGHTA and CDR2 FQGTGA. DNA for the CDR3: TGTGCCAGCAGCCCACGAATAGCGGGGGGACCGAATGAGCAGTTCTTC. Amino acid sequence: CASSPRIAGGPNEQFF.

The chain's CDR3 is CASSLRDPGRSEKLFF. Written as DNA, the CDR3 is TGTGCCAGCAGTTTACGGGATCCCGGGCGGAGTGAAAAACTGTTTTTT. This chain connects TRBV27 to TRBJ1-4; D gene uncertain. Germline V gene data show CDR1 as MNHEY and CDR2 as SMNVEV (reference sequence). This CDR3 comprises 16 residues. The V and J ends lost 2 bases and 7 bases respectively, with 17 bases between them.